This TCR beta chain is drawn from a study of beta chain features in type 1 diabetes. Study-level findings and limits: Moderate yet significant TCRB CDR3 shortening was seen in Type 1 diabetes patients in all four CD4+ subsets. PCR may have favored shorter templates equally in patients and controls.

The entirety of the isolated RNA underwent reverse transcription, so expressed TCRB transcripts were sequenced. Repertoires were generated with immunoSEQ multiplex PCR, while TCRdb's copy carries only in-frame clones and drops some. Of about 410,000 clones in the sample, about 14% were seen once. With respect to this clone: Its antigen is unidentified.

Sorting based on CD45RO/CCR7/CD25/CD127/CD95/CD27 separated CD4+ naive, central memory, regulatory and stem cell-like memory cells. Input material: naive CD4+ T cells from blood. This receptor was taken from a man aged 30 to 39 in good health.

This chain's CDR3 is CASSALQEYTEAFF. The DNA for the CDR3 is TGTGCCAGCTCAGCCCTCCAGGAGTACACTGAAGCTTTCTTT. The J gene is TRBJ1-1, the V gene TRBV18; D unclear. The CDR3 runs to 14 residues. From germline, CDR1 is KGHSH and CDR2 LQKENI. With 5 bases removed from V and 3 bases from J, the gap between germline ends came to 13 bases.